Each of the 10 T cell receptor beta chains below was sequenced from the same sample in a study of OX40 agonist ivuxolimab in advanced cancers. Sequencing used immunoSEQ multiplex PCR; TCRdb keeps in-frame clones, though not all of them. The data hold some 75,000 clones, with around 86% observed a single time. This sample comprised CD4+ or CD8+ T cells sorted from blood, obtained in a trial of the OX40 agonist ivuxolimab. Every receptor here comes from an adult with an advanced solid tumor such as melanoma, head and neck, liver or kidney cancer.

Written as DNA, the CDR3 is TGTGCCAGCAGCTTTCTTAGTGGGGACACTGAAGCTTTCTTT. Translation: CASSFLSGDTEAFF. This chain links TRBV5-6 with TRBJ1-1; the D is unclear. Per germline, CDR1 SGHDT and CDR2 YYEEEE. The CDR3 is made up of 14 amino acids. V was pared by 2 bases and J by 3 bases, with 11 bases between.

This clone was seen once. CDR3 region: CASSSGARDRGYEQYF. Here the CDR3 DNA reads TGTGCCAGCAGCTCGGGAGCCCGGGACAGGGGCTACGAGCAGTACTTC. The genes are TRBV5-4 and TRBJ2-7; TRBD1 agrees at 10 bases. This CDR3 contains 16 residues. Per the germline V gene, CDR1 is SGHNT and CDR2 is YYREEE (reference sequence). V was clipped by 3 bases and J by 3 bases; unmatched bases: 9. The whole variable domain, remainder taken from reference TRBV5-4 and TRBJ2-7, is ETGVTQSPTHLIKTRGQQVTLRCSSQSGHNTVSWYQQALGQGPQFIFQYYREEENGRGNFPPRFSGLQFPNYSSELNVNALELDDSALYLCASSSGARDRGYEQYFGPGTRLTVT.

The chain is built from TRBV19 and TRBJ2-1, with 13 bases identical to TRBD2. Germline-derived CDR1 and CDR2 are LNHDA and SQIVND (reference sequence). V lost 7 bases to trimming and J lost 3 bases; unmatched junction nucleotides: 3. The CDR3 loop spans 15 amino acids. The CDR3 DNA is TGTGCCAGTATGACTAGCGGGAGGCACTACAATGAGCAGTTCTTC. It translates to CASMTSGRHYNEQFF. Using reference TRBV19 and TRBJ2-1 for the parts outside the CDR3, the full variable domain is DGGITQSPKYLFRKEGQNVTLSCEQNLNHDAMYWYRQDPGQGLRLIYYSQIVNDFQKGDIAEGYSVSREKKESFPLTVTSAQKNPTAFYLCASMTSGRHYNEQFFGPGTRLTVL.

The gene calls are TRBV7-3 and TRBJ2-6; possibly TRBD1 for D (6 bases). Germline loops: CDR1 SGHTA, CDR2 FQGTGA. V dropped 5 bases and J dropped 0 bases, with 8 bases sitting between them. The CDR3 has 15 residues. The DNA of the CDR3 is TGTGCCAGCAGCCGAGGGGGCTCTGGGGCCAACGTCCTGACTTTC. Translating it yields CASSRGGSGANVLTF.

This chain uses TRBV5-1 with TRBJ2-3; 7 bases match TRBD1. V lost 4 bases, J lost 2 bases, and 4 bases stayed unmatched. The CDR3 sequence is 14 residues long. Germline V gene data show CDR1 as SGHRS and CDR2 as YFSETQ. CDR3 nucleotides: TGCGCCAGCAGCCCGGGACAGCACACAGATACGCAGTATTTT. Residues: CASSPGQHTDTQYF. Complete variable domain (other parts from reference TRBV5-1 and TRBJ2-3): KAGVTQTPRYLIKTRGQQVTLSCSPISGHRSVSWYQQTPGQGLQFLFEYFSETQRNKGNFPGRFSGRQFSNSRSEMNVSTLELGDSALYLCASSPGQHTDTQYFGPGTRLTVL.

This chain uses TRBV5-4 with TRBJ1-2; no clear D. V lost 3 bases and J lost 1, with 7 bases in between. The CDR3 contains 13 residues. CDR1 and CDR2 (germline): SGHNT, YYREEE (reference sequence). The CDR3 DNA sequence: TGTGCCAGCAGCTCCCCGGGTAACTATGGCTACACCTTC. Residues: CASSSPGNYGYTF.

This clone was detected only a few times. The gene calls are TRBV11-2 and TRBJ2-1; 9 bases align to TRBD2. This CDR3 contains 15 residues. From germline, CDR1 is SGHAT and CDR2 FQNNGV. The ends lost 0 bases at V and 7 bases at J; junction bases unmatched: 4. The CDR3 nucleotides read TGTGCCAGCAGCTTAGAGAGCGGGGGGCGTAATGAGCAGTTCTTC. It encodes CASSLESGGRNEQFF.

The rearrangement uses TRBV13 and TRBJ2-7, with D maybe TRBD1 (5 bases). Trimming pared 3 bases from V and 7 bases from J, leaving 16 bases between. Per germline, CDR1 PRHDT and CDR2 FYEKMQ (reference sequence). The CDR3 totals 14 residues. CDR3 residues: CASSFSRVVREQYF. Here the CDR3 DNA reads TGTGCCAGCAGCTTTAGCAGGGTGGTAAGGGAGCAGTACTTC.

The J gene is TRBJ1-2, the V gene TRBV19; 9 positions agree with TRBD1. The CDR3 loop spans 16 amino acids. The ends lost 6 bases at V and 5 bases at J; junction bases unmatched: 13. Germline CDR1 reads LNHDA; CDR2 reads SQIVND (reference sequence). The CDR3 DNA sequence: TGTGCCAGTAGAGAAACCGGGACAGGGATTAGGTATGGCTACACCTTC. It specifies CASRETGTGIRYGYTF.

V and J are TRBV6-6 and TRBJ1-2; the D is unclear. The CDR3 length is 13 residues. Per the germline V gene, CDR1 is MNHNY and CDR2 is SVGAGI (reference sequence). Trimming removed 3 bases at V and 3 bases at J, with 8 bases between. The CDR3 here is CASSYGSDYGYTF. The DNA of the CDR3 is TGTGCCAGCAGTTATGGGTCGGACTATGGCTACACCTTC.